This T cell receptor (beta chain) originates from a study of breast tumors, draining lymph nodes, adjacent tissues. Findings and caveats of the study: Tumors had less TCR diversity than lymph nodes, more than nontumor tissue.

From the multiplex PCR reads, TCRdb called clonotypes with MiXCR, one entry per CDR3 protein. The sample holds 190,000 or so distinct CDR3 sequences, around 29% seen once. This clonotype occurred a few times. Its antigen is unidentified. The V gene's germline CDR1 is MDHEN and CDR2 SYDVKM. V was clipped by 2 bases and J by 3 bases; unmatched bases: 4. The CDR3 is 15 residues long. Samples came from axillary lymph nodes draining the breast cancer. The sequenced sample was axillary lymph node tissue. The receptor's source is a female donor with breast cancer. Some clones in this sample may be carry-over from other donors' samples. This rearrangement joins TRBV28 to TRBJ1-5; 7 bases line up with TRBD1. In DNA, the CDR3 is TGTGCCAGCAGTTTACCCGGACAGGACAATCAGCCCCAGCATTTT. It codes for CASSLPGQDNQPQHF.